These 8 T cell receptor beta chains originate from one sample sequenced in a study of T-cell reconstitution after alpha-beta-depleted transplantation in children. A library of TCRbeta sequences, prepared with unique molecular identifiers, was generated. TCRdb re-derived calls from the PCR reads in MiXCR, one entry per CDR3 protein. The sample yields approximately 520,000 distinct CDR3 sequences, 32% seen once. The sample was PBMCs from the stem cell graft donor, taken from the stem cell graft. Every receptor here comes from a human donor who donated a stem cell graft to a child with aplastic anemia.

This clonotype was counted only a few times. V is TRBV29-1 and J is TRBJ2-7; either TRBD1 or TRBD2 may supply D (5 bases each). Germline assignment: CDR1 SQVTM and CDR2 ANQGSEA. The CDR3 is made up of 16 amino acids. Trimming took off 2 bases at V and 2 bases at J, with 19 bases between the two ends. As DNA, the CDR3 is TGCAGCGTTGAACGATGCCTTGGGGGACGGACCTACGAGCAGTACGTC. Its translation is CSVERCLGGRTYEQYV.

CDR3 loop: CASSPGPTEGYTF. For the CDR3, the DNA is TGTGCCAGCAGCCCTGGACCCACGGAGGGCTACACCTTC. The rearrangement joins TRBV7-2 to TRBJ1-2, with D unresolved. V dropped 5 bases and J dropped 8 bases, with 15 bases sitting between them. There are 13 residues in the CDR3. Germline V gene data show CDR1 as SGHTA and CDR2 as FQGNSA.

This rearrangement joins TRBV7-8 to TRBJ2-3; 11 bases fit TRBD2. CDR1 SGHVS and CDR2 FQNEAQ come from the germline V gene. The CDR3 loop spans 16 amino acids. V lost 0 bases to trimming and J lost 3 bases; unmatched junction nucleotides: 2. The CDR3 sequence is CASSLAASGRTDTQYF. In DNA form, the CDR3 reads TGTGCCAGCAGCTTAGCGGCTAGCGGGAGGACAGATACGCAGTATTTT. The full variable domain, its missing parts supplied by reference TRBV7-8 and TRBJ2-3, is GAGVSQSPRYKVAKRGQDVALRCDPISGHVSLFWYQQALGQGPEFLTYFQNEAQLDKSGLPSDRFFAERPEGSVSTLKIQRTQQEDSAVYLCASSLAASGRTDTQYFGPGTRLTVL.

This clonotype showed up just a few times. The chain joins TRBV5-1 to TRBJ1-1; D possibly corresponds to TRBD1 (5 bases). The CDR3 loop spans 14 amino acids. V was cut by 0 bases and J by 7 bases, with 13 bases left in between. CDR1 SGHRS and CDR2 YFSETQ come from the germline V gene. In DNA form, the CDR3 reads TGCGCCAGCAGCTTGGTTCCGGGGGGTGATGAAGCTTTCTTT. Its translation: CASSLVPGGDEAFF.

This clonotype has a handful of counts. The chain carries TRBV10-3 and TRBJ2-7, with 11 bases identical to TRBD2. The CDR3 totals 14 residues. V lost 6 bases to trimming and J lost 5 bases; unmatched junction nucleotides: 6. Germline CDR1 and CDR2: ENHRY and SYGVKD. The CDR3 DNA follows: TGTGCCATCAGAACTAGCGGGAGTTCCCACGAGCAGTACTTC. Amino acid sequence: CAIRTSGSSHEQYF.

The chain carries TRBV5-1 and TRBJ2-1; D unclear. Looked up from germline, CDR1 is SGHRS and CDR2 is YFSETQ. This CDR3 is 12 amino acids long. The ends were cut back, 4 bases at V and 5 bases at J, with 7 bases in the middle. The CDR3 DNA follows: TGCGCCAGCAGCCCACCGGACAATGAGCAGTTCTTC. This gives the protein CASSPPDNEQFF.

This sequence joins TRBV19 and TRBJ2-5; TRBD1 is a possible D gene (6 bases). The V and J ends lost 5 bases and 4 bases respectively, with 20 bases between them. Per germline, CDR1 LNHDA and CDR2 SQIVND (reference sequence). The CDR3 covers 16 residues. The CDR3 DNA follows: TGTGCCAGTAGTTTCTCGAACAGGGCACCGCTAGAGACCCAGTACTTC. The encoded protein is CASSFSNRAPLETQYF.

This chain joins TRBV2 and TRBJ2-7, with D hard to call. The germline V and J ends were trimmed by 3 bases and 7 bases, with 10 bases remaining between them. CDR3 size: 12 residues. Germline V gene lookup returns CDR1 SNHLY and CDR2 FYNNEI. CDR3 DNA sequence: TGTGCCAGCAGTGAGGGCGGACGAGAGCAGTACTTC. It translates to CASSEGGREQYF.